These T cell receptor beta chains were read from a single sample in a study of T cells and copy number aberrations in small-cell lung cancer. Assay used: immunoSEQ multiplex PCR; TCRdb lists only in-frame clones, some missing. The repertoire holds about 3,100 clones, with 90% as singletons. The sequencing sample was made of normal tissue next to the tumor. The receptors here all came from a man in his forties or fifties with small cell lung cancer. Each CDR3 is given with its conserved first and last residue. The D gene is left open where the match is weak. The size entry is marked missing in some rows and otherwise reads once, few, many or a size class.

d_gene,abundance,j_gene,v_gene,CDR3aa,CDR3nt
TRBD1,once,TRBJ1-1,TRBV6-6,CASSVQGAVEAFF,TGTGCCAGCAGTGTACAGGGGGCGGTTGAAGCTTTCTTT
TRBD2,-,TRBJ2-1,TRBV9,CASSVGSGGANEQFF,TGTGCCAGCAGCGTAGGGAGCGGGGGGGCCAATGAGCAGTTCTTC
TRBD2,-,TRBJ2-1,TRBV29-1,CSVGRLAGVEQFF,TGCAGCGTTGGGAGACTAGCGGGAGTCGAGCAGTTCTTC
-,-,TRBJ2-7,TRBV11-3,CASTRAPTTGMIYEQYF,TGTGCCAGCACTCGGGCTCCCACGACAGGTATGATCTACGAGCAGTACTTC
-,once,TRBJ2-5,TRBV7-2,CASSNTGIQETQYF,TGTGCCAGCAGCAACACGGGTATTCAAGAGACCCAGTACTTC
-,-,TRBJ1-1,TRBV5-1,CATRESSNQNTEAFF,TGCGCCACCAGAGAAAGTAGCAATCAGAACACTGAAGCTTTCTTT
-,-,TRBJ1-4,TRBV4-1,CASSQEGGVGATNEKLFF,TGCGCCAGCAGCCAAGAAGGAGGGGTCGGTGCAACTAATGAAAAACTGTTTTTT
-,-,TRBJ2-7,TRBV20-1,CSARDNDEQYF,TGCAGTGCTAGAGATAACGACGAGCAGTACTTC
TRBD2,-,TRBJ2-1,TRBV6-4,CASSDRAGGYNEQFF,TGTGCCAGCAGTGACAGGGCGGGAGGCTACAATGAGCAGTTCTTC
-,-,TRBJ1-2,TRBV30,CAWRTGRNYGYTF,TGTGCCTGGAGGACAGGACGAAACTATGGCTACACCTTC
-,-,TRBJ1-1,TRBV5-4,CASSSGWETEAFF,TGTGCCAGCAGCTCCGGGTGGGAGACTGAAGCTTTCTTT
-,-,TRBJ2-7,TRBV4-3,CASSQDGTGDEQYF,TGCGCCAGCAGCCAAGACGGGACGGGCGACGAGCAGTACTTC
-,-,TRBJ1-5,TRBV6-1,CASGGGPDNQPQHF,TGTGCCAGCGGGGGGGGCCCCGACAATCAGCCCCAGCATTTT
-,-,TRBJ1-1,TRBV4-1,CASSQDGWTEAFF,TGCGCCAGCAGCCAAGATGGGTGGACTGAAGCTTTCTTT
-,-,TRBJ1-2,TRBV4-3,CASSQVGGMNGYTF,TGCGCCAGCAGCCAAGTAGGGGGGATGAATGGCTACACCTTC
-,-,TRBJ1-1,TRBV27,CASRGGVGRKMTEAFF,TGTGCCAGCAGGGGTGGGGTCGGGCGAAAAATGACTGAAGCTTTCTTT
-,-,TRBJ1-4,TRBV5-1,CASSLGGALREKLFF,TGCGCCAGCAGCTTGGGAGGGGCGCTGAGGGAAAAACTGTTTTTT
TRBD1,once,TRBJ2-3,TRBV11-2,CASSLVGTGIDSTDTQYF,TGTGCCAGCAGCTTAGTCGGGACAGGGATCGATAGCACAGATACGCAGTATTTT
TRBD1,few,TRBJ2-2,TRBV9,CASSDRGDTGELFF,TGTGCCAGCAGCGACAGGGGAGACACCGGGGAGCTGTTTTTT
TRBD1,-,TRBJ2-6,TRBV9,CASSVVGTWTGVAPGANVLTF,TGTGCCAGCAGCGTAGTGGGGACCTGGACAGGGGTCGCCCCGGGGGCCAACGTCCTGACTTTC
-,-,TRBJ2-7,TRBV13,CASSLVTVSYEQYF,TGTGCCAGCAGCTTAGTGACAGTGAGCTACGAGCAGTACTTC
-,-,TRBJ2-1,TRBV7-8,CASSSLVSGGAYEQFF,TGTGCCAGCAGCTCCCTCGTATCAGGGGGGGCATATGAGCAGTTCTTC
TRBD2,-,TRBJ2-1,TRBV6-4,CACSSGDHNEQFF,TGTGCCTGCTCTAGCGGGGATCACAATGAGCAGTTCTTC
-,-,TRBJ1-2,TRBV2,CASRDGFERYGYTF,TGTGCCAGCCGGGACGGATTCGAACGCTATGGCTACACCTTC
-,-,TRBJ2-5,TRBV15,CATSLPGLLAETQYF,TGTGCCACCAGCTTACCGGGACTCCTGGCGGAGACCCAGTACTTC
-,-,TRBJ2-1,TRBV7-2,CASSPTGTWNNEQFF,TGTGCCAGCAGCCCAACCGGGACTTGGAACAATGAGCAGTTCTTC
-,-,TRBJ1-2,TRBV6-5,CASSYSGEGMRGYTF,TGTGCCAGCAGTTACTCCGGAGAGGGGATGAGGGGCTACACCTTC
-,few,TRBJ2-7,TRBV4-1,CASSQGTSSYEQYF,TGCGCCAGCAGCCAAGGGACCTCGTCCTACGAGCAGTACTTC